The following is a T cell receptor (beta chain) sequence with its context. Relative to the germline gene, one junction end is altered; a read error may explain this. The length of the CDR3 is 15 residues. The V gene's germline CDR1 is MDHEN and CDR2 SYDVKM. This sample stems from a study of control samples from healthy donors and cancer patients. The method was immunoSEQ multiplex PCR; TCRdb's version includes in-frame clones alone and lacks a portion of them. In the table there are 150,000 to 200,000 clones, 96% of which are singletons. Material for sequencing was blood. The chain links TRBV28 to TRBJ1-2, with D possibly being TRBD1 (5 bases). This receptor was taken from a woman under 40 in good health. The CDR3 region is CVSSLEGWRPYGYTF. The CDR3 coding sequence is TGTGTCAGCAGTTTAGAGGGGTGGAGGCCCTATGGCTACACCTTC.